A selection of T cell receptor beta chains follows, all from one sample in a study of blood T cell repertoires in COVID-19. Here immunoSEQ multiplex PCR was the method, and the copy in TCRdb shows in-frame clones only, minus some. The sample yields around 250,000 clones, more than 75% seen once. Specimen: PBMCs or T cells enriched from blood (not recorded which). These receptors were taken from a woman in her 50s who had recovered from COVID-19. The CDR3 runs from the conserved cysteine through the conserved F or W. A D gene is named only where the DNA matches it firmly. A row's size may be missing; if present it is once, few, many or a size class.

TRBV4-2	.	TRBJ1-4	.	CASSQDGGQLPEATNEKLFF	TGTGCCAGCAGCCAAGATGGAGGACAGCTCCCTGAAGCAACTAATGAAAAACTGTTTTTT
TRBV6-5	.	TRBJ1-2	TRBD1	CASSYSGGVGYTF	TGTGCCAGCAGTTACTCAGGGGGCGTTGGCTACACCTTC
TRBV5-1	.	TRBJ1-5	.	CASSLALNQPQHF	TGCGCCAGCAGCTTGGCTTTGAATCAGCCCCAGCATTTT
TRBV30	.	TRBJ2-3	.	CAWTDGRGQSDTQYF	TGTGCCTGGACCGACGGCAGGGGCCAATCAGATACGCAGTATTTT
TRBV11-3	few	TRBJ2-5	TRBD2	CASSSRTSGRETQYF	TGTGCCAGCAGCTCAAGGACTAGCGGGCGCGAGACCCAGTACTTC
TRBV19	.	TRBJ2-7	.	CASSLREGGLEQYF	TGTGCCAGTAGTCTCCGTGAGGGGGGGCTCGAGCAGTACTTC
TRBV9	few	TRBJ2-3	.	CASSVKGDSPDTQYF	TGTGCCAGCAGCGTAAAGGGGGATAGCCCAGATACGCAGTATTTT
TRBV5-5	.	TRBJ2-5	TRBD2	CASSSRDYPGGETQYF	TGTGCCAGCAGCAGCCGGGACTACCCGGGTGGAGAGACCCAGTACTTC
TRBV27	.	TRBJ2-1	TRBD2	CASSVLAGGGNEQFF	TGTGCCAGCAGTGTACTAGCGGGAGGAGGCAATGAGCAGTTCTTC
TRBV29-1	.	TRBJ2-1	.	CSVESGTLYNEQFF	TGCAGCGTTGAGAGCGGGACACTTTACAATGAGCAGTTCTTC
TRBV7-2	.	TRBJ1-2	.	CASSFAGEGVNYGYTF	TGTGCCAGCAGCTTCGCAGGGGAAGGGGTTAACTATGGCTACACCTTC
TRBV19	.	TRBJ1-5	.	CASSMGQTYQPQHF	TGTGCCAGTAGTATGGGGCAAACCTATCAGCCCCAGCATTTT
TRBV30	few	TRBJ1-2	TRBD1	CAWSGTAYGYTF	TGTGCCTGGAGCGGGACAGCCTATGGCTACACCTTC
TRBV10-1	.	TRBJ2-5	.	CASSKVQGFGLETQYF	TGCGCCAGCAGTAAGGTTCAGGGGTTCGGATTAGAGACCCAGTACTTC
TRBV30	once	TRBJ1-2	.	CACDRTPLNYGYTF	TGTGCCTGCGACAGGACGCCTCTTAACTATGGCTACACCTTC
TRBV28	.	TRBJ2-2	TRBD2	CASRPLGEAGTGELFF	TGTGCCAGCAGGCCGTTGGGGGAAGCGGGAACCGGGGAGCTGTTTTTT
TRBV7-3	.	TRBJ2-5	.	CASSSGLQETQYF	TGTGCCAGCAGCTCAGGACTGCAAGAGACCCAGTACTTC
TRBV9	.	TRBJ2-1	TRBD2	CASSVGTSGEQFF	TGTGCCAGCAGCGTAGGGACTAGTGGTGAGCAGTTCTTC
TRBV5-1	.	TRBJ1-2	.	CASSLTGLDGYTF	TGCGCCAGCAGCTTGACAGGGTTGGATGGCTACACCTTC
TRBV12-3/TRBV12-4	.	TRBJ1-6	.	CASSITADSPLHF	TGTGCCAGCAGTATTACAGCAGATTCACCCCTCCACTTT
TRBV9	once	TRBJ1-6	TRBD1	CASSPRDSLGYNSPLHF	TGTGCCAGCAGCCCCCGGGACAGCCTGGGATATAATTCACCCCTCCACTTT
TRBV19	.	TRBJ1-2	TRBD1	CASSVGTGQAIGYTF	TGTGCCAGTAGCGTCGGGACAGGGCAGGCAATTGGCTACACCTTC
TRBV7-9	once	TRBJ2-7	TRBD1	CASRPGQGAYEQYF	TGTGCCAGCAGACCGGGACAGGGGGCCTACGAGCAGTACTTC
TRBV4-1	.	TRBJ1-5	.	CASSQVQGSALSNQPQHF	TGCGCCAGCAGCCAAGTCCAGGGCAGCGCTCTTAGCAATCAGCCCCAGCATTTT
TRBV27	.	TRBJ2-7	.	CASSERETYEQYF	TGTGCCAGCAGTGAACGGGAGACCTACGAGCAGTACTTC
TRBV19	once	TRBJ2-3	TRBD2	CASSIDSGTSGRADTQYF	TGTGCCAGTAGTATCGACTCCGGGACTAGCGGGAGAGCAGATACGCAGTATTTT
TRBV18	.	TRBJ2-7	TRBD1	CASSPPGTGREQYF	TGTGCCAGCTCACCACCGGGGACAGGGCGCGAGCAGTACTTC
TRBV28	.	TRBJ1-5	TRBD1	CASSLSGTVQPQHF	TGTGCCAGCAGTTTATCTGGGACAGTCCAGCCCCAGCATTTT
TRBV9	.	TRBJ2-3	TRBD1	CASSALTGVQTDTQYF	TGTGCCAGCAGCGCACTTACAGGGGTTCAAACAGATACGCAGTATTTT
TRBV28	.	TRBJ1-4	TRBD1	CASRNPGQGNEKLFF	TGTGCCAGCAGAAACCCAGGACAGGGGAACGAAAAACTGTTTTTT
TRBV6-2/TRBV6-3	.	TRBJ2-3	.	CASSYSVRVTDTQYF	TGTGCCAGCAGTTACTCGGTCAGGGTCACAGATACGCAGTATTTT
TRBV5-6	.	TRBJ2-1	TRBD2	CASSLGGLAAYNEQFF	TGTGCCAGCAGCTTGGGGGGACTAGCGGCTTACAATGAGCAGTTCTTC
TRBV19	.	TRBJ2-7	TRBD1	CASSVQGEGSYEQYF	TGTGCCAGTAGTGTACAGGGGGAAGGTTCCTACGAGCAGTACTTC
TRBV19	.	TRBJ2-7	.	CASSMGLRSYEQYF	TGTGCCAGTAGCATGGGACTTCGCTCCTACGAGCAGTACTTC
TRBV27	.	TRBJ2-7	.	CASSADYPYEQYF	TGTGCCAGCAGCGCGGACTATCCCTACGAGCAGTACTTC
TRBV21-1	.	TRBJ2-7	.	CASSIEGSTYEQYF	TGTGCCAGCAGCATAGAGGGTTCGACCTACGAGCAGTACTTC
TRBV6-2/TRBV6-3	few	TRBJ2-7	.	CASSLGDSSSYEQYF	TGTGCCAGCAGTTTAGGGGACTCCAGCTCCTACGAGCAGTACTTC
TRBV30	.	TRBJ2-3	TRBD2	CAWSAVRTSGRTDTQYF	TGTGCCTGGAGTGCCGTTAGGACTAGCGGGAGGACCGATACGCAGTATTTT
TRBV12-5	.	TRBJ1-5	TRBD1	CASGWDRSSSHF	TGTGCTAGTGGTTGGGACAGGAGCTCATCGCATTTT
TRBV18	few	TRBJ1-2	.	CASSIAGPYGYTF	TGTGCCAGCTCGATCGCAGGCCCCTATGGCTACACCTTC
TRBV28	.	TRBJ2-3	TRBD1	CASSPVTGEFADTQYF	TGTGCCAGCAGTCCCGTGACAGGGGAGTTCGCAGATACGCAGTATTTT
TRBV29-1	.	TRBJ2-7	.	CSVDKGVLGEQYF	TGCAGCGTTGATAAAGGGGTGCTGGGAGAGCAGTACTTC
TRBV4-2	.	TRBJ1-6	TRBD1	CASSPGQSNSPLHF	TGTGCCAGCAGCCCGGGACAGTCGAATTCACCCCTCCACTTT
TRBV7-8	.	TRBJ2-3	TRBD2	CASSRGLAGVGDTQYF	TGTGCCAGCAGCCGAGGACTAGCGGGAGTGGGAGATACGCAGTATTTT
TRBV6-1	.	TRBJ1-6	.	CASSEALSSYNSPLHF	TGTGCCAGCAGTGAAGCGCTCAGCTCCTATAATTCACCCCTCCACTTT
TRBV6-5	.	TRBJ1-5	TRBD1	CASGDSFSNQPQHF	TGTGCCAGCGGGGACAGTTTTTCCAATCAGCCCCAGCATTTT